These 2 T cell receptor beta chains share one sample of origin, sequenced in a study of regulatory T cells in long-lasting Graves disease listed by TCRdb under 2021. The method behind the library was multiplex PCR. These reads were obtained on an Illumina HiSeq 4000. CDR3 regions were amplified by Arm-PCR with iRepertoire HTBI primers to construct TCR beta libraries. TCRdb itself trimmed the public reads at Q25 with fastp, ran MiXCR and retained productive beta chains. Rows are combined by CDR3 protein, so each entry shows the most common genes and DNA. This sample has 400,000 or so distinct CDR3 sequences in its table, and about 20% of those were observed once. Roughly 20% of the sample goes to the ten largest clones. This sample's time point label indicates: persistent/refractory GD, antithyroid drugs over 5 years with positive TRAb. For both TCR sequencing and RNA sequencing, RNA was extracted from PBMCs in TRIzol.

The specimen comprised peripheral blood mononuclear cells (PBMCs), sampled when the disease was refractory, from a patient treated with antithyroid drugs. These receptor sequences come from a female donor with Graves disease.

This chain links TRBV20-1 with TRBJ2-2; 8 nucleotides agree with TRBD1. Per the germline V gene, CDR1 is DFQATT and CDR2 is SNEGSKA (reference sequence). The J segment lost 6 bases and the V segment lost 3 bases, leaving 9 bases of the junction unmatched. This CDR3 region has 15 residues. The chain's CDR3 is CSASPAGGSAGELFF. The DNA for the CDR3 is TGCAGTGCTAGCCCCGCAGGGGGCTCTGCCGGGGAGCTGTTTTTT.

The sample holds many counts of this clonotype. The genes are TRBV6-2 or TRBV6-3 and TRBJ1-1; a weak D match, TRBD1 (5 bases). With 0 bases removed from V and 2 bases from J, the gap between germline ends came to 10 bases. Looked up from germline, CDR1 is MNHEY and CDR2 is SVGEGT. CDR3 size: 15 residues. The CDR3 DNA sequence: TGTGCCAGCAGTTACTCGACAGATCCCAACACTGAAGCTTTCTTT. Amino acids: CASSYSTDPNTEAFF.